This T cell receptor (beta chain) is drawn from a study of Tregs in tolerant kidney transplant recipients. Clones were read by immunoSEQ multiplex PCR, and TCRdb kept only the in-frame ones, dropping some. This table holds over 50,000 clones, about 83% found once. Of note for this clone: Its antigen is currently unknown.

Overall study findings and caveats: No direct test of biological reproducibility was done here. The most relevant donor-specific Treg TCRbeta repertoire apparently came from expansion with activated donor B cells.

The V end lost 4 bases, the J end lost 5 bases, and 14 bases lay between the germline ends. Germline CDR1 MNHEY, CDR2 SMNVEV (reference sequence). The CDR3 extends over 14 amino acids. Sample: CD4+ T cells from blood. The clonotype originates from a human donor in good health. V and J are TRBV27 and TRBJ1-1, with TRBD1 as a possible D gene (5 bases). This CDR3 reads CASSWGGWGTEAFF. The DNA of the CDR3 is TGTGCCAGCAGTTGGGGGGGATGGGGGACTGAAGCTTTCTTT.